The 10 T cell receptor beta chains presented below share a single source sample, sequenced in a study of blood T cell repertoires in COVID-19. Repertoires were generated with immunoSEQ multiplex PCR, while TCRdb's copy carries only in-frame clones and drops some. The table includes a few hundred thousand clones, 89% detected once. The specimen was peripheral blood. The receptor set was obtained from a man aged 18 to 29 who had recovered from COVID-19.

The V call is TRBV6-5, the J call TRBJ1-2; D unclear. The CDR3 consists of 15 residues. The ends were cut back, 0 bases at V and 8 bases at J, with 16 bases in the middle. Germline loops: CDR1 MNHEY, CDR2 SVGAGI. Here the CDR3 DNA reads TGTGCCAGCAGTTACTCCGGACGCTCGGGAGGGGGCTACACCTTC. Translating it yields CASSYSGRSGGGYTF.

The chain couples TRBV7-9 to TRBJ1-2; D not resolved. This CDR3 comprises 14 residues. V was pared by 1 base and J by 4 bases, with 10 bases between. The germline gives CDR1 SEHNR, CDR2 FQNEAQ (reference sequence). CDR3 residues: CASSLDRRSYGYTF. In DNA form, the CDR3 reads TGTGCCAGCAGCTTAGACCGACGGAGCTATGGCTACACCTTC.

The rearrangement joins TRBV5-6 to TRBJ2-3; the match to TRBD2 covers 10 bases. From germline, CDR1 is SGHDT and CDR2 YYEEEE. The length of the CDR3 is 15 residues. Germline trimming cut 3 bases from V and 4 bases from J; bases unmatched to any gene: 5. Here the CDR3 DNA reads TGTGCCAGCAGCTATAGCGGGGGGCCGGCAGATACGCAGTATTTT. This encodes CASSYSGGPADTQYF.

This CDR3 reads CASSEHRDTEAFF. CDR3 DNA: TGTGCCAGCAGTGAACACAGGGACACTGAAGCTTTCTTT. The chain links TRBV6-1 to TRBJ1-1; maybe TRBD1 (6 bases). V was shortened by 2 bases and J by 3 bases, with 7 bases between the two germline ends. Germline V CDR1 and CDR2: MNHNS, SASEGT. The CDR3 is made up of 13 amino acids.

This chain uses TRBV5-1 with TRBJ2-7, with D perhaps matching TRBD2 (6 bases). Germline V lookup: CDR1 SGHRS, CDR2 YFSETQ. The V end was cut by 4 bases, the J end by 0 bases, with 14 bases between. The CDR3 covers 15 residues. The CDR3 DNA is TGCGCCAGCAGCCCCGGACACGGGAGCTCCTACGAGCAGTACTTC. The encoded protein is CASSPGHGSSYEQYF.

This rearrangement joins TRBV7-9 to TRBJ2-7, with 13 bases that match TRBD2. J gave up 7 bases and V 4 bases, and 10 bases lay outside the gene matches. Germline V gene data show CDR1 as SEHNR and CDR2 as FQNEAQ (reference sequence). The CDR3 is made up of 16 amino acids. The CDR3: CASSSGLAGPPGEQYF. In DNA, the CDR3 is TGTGCCAGCAGCTCGGGACTAGCGGGACCCCCTGGGGAGCAGTACTTC.

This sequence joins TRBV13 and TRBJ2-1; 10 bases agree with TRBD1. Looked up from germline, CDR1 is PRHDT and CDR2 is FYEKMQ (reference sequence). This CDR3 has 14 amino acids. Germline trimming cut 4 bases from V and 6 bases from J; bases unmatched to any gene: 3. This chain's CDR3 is CASSSRDRGNEQFF. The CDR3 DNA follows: TGTGCCAGCAGCTCCCGGGACAGGGGCAATGAGCAGTTCTTC.

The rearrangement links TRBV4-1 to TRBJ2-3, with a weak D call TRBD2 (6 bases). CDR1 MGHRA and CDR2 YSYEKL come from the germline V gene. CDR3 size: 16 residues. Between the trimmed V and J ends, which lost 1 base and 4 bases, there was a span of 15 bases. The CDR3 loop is CASSQVPPPGADTQYF. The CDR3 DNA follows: TGCGCCAGCAGCCAAGTCCCCCCTCCGGGGGCAGATACGCAGTATTTT.

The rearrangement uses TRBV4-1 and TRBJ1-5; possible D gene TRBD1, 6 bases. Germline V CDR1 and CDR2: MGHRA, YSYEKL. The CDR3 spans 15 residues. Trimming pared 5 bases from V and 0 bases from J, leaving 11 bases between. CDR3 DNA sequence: TGCGCCAGCAGCTTTACAGGGAATAGCAATCAGCCCCAGCATTTT. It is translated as CASSFTGNSNQPQHF.

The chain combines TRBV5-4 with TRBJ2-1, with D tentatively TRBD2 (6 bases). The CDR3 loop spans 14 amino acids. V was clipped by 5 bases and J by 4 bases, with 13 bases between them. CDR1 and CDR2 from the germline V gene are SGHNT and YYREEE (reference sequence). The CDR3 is CASRVGGGYNEQFF. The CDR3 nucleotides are TGTGCCAGCAGGGTGGGCGGAGGGTACAATGAGCAGTTCTTC.